The clone carrying this TCR beta chain was observed a single time. Antigen unknown. The sample is drawn from a study of T cell responses to AZD1222 COVID-19 vaccine. Study background: It was second doses at about 4 or about 12 weeks that were pooled. General observations from the study: As reported, nearly half of all spike-specific TCRs target variant regions that are unmutated. Vaccine-associated CD4 TCRs ranged over spike, dominating at 160-218 and 743-854.

CDR3 length: 15 amino acids. Germline V CDR1 and CDR2: SGHVS, FQNEAQ. V shed 6 bases and J 4 bases; nucleotides not matched to a gene: 7. Profiled with immunoSEQ multiplex PCR; TCRdb holds only in-frame clones, not every one. This sample yields approximately 67,000 clones, of which 86% are seen a single time; under 3% belongs to the top ten. The clonotype comes from an adult in good health. The V and J genes are TRBV7-8 and TRBJ2-5, with 11 bases matching TRBD1. The sequencing used peripheral blood, collected on day 0 of AZD1222 vaccination. The CDR3 here is CASRPAGTGGETQYF. Written as DNA, the CDR3 is TGTGCCAGCAGACCGGCCGGGACAGGGGGAGAGACCCAGTACTTC.